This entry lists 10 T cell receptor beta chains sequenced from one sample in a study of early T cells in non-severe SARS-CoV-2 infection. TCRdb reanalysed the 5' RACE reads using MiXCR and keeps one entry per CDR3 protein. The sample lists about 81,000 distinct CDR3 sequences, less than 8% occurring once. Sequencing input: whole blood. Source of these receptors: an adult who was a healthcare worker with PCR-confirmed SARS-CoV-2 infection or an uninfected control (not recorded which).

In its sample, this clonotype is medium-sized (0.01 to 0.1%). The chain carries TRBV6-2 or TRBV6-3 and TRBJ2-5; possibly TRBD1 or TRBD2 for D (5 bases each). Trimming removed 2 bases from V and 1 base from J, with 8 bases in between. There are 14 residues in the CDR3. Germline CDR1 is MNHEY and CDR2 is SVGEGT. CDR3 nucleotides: TGTGCCAGCAGTTACCGGGACGTCCAAGAGACCCAGTACTTC. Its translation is CASSYRDVQETQYF.

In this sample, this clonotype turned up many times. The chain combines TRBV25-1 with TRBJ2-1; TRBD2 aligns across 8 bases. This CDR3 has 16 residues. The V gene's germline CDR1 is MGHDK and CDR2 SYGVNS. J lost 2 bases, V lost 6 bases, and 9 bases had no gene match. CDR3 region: CASSPPREGPYNEQFF. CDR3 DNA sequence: TGTGCCAGCAGCCCTCCCCGGGAGGGGCCCTACAATGAGCAGTTCTTC. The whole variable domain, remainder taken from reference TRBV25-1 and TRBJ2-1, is EADIYQTPRYLVIGTGKKITLECSQTMGHDKMYWYQQDPGMELHLIHYSYGVNSTEKGDLSSESTVSRIRTEHFPLTLESARPSHTSQYLCASSPPREGPYNEQFFGPGTRLTVL.

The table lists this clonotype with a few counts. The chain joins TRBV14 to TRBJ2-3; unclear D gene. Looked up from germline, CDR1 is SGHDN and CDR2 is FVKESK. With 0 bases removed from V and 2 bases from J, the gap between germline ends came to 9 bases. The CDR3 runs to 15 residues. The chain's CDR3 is CASSQDRSPTDTQYF. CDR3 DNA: TGTGCCAGCAGCCAAGACAGGTCCCCCACAGATACGCAGTATTTT.

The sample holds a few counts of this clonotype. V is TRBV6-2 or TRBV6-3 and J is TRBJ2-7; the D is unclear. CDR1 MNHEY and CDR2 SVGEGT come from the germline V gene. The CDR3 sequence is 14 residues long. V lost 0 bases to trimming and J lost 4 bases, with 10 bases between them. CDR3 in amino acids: CASSYSNLGYEQYF. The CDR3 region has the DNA TGTGCCAGCAGTTACTCGAATCTCGGATACGAGCAGTACTTC.

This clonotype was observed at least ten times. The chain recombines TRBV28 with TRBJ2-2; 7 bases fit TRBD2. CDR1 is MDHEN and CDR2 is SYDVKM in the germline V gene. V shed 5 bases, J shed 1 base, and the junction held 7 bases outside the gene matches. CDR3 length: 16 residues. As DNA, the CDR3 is TGTGCCAGCAGTAAGCTAGCGGTACTGAACACCGGGGAGCTGTTTTTT. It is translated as CASSKLAVLNTGELFF. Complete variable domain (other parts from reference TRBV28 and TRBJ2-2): DVKVTQSSRYLVKRTGEKVFLECVQDMDHENMFWYRQDPGLGLRLIYFSYDVKMKEKGDIPEGYSVSREKKERFSLILESASTNQTSMYLCASSKLAVLNTGELFFGEGSRLTVL.

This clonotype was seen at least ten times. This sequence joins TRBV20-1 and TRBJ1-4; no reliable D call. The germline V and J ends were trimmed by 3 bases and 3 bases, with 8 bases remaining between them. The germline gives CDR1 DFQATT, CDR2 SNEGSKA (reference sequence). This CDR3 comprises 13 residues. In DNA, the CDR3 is TGCAGTGCTAGTCGGCTGGCTAATGAAAAACTGTTTTTT. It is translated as CSASRLANEKLFF.

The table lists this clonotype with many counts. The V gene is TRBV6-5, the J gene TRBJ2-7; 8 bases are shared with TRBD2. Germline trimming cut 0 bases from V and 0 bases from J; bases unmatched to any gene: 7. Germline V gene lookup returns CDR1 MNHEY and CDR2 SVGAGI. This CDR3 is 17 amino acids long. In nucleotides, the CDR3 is TGTGCCAGCAGTTACTCGGGCGGGGGGTCGAGCTCCTACGAGCAGTACTTC. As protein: CASSYSGGGSSSYEQYF.

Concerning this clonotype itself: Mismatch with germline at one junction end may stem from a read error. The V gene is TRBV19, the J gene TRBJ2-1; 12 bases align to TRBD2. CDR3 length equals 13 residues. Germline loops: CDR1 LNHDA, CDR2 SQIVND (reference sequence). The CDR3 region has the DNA TGTGCCAGCCGACTAGCGGGAGTCAATGAGCAGCTCTTC. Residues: CASRLAGVNEQLF.

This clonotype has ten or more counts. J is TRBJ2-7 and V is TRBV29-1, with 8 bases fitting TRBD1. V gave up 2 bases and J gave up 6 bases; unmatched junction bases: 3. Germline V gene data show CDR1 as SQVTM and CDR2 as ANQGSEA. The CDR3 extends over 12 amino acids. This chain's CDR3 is CSVEQGALEQYF. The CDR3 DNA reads TGCAGCGTTGAACAGGGGGCTCTCGAGCAGTACTTC.

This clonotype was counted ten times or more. The DNA of the CDR3 is TGTGCCTGGAACCCCTTGACAGGCGCCACTGAAGCTTTCTTT. Amino acid sequence: CAWNPLTGATEAFF. The V call is TRBV30, the J call TRBJ1-1; TRBD1 might be the D (6 bases). Germline V gene sequence: CDR1 GTSNPN, CDR2 SVGIG (reference sequence). The CDR3 spans 14 residues. The V and J ends lost 4 bases and 4 bases respectively, with 16 bases between them.